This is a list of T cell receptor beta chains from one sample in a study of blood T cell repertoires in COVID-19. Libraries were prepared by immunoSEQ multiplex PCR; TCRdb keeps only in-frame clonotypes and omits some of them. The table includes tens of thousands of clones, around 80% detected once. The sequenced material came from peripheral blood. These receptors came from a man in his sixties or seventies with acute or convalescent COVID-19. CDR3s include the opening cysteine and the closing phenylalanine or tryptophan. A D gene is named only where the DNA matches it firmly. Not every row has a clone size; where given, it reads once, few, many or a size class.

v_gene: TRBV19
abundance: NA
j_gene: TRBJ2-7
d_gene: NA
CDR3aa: CASSIDLRDEQYF
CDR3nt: TGTGCCAGTAGTATTGACCTGAGGGACGAGCAGTACTTC

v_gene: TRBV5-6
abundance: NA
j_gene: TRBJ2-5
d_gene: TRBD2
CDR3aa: CASSLVAGARETQYF
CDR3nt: TGTGCCAGCAGCTTAGTAGCGGGGGCCCGGGAGACCCAGTACTTC

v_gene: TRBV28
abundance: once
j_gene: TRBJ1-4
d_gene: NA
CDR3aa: CASSLSRLLMWEKLFF
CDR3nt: TGTGCCAGCAGTTTATCTCGACTCCTAATGTGGGAAAAACTGTTTTTT

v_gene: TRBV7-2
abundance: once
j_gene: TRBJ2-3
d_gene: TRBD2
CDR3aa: CASSLLAGGADTQYF
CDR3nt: TGTGCCAGCAGCTTATTAGCGGGGGGGGCGGATACGCAGTATTTT

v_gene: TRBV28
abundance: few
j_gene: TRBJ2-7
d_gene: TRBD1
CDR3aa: CASSPPGQGSYEQYF
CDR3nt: TGTGCCAGCAGCCCCCCGGGACAGGGTTCCTACGAGCAGTACTTC

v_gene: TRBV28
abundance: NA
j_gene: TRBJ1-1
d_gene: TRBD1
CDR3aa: CASSSGQPNTEAFF
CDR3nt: TGTGCCAGCAGTTCGGGACAGCCAAACACTGAAGCTTTCTTT

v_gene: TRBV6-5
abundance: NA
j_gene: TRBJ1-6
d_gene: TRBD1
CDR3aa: CASSYSGQGKSPLHF
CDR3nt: TGTGCCAGCAGTTACTCCGGACAGGGAAAATCACCCCTCCACTTT

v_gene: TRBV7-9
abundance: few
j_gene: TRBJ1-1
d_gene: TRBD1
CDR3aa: CASSSTGGHKAFF
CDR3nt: TGTGCCAGCAGCTCGACAGGGGGCCATAAAGCTTTCTTT

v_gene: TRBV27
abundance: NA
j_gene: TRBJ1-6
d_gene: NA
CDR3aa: CASSSTEYNSPLHF
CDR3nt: TGTGCCAGCAGTTCGACTGAGTATAATTCACCCCTCCACTTT

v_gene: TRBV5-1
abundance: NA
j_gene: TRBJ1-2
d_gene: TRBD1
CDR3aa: CASSLMDNRGGDYGYTF
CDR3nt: TGCGCCAGCAGCTTAATGGATAACAGGGGTGGTGACTATGGCTACACCTTC

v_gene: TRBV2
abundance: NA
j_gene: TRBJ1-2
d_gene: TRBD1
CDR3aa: CASSEGQGPYGYTF
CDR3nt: TGTGCCAGCAGTGAAGGACAGGGGCCCTATGGCTACACCTTC

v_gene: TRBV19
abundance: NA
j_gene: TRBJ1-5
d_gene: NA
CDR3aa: CASSSFSGTLSNQPQHF
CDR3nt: TGTGCCAGTAGTTCTTTCTCAGGAACGCTAAGCAATCAGCCCCAGCATTTT

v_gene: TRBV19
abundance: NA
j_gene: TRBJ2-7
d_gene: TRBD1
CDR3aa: CASSVGTGTVTYEQYF
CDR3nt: TGTGCCAGTAGTGTTGGCACCGGGACAGTTACCTACGAGCAGTACTTC

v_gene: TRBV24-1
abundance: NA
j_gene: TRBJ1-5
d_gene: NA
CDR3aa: CAAQGSNQPQHF
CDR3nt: TGTGCCGCCCAGGGTAGCAATCAGCCCCAGCATTTT

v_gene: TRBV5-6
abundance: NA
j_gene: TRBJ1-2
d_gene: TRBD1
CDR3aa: CASSPFFWTGSYGYTF
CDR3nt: TGTGCCAGCAGCCCCTTCTTTTGGACAGGTAGCTATGGCTACACCTTC

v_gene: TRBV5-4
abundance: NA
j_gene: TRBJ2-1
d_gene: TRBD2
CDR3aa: CASPGLAGVNAQFF
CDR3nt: TGTGCCAGCCCGGGACTAGCGGGGGTCAACGCGCAGTTCTTC

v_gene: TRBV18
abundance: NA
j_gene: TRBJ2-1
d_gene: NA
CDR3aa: CASSPRRGNGADEQFF
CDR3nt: TGTGCCAGCTCACCACGCCGGGGGAACGGGGCAGATGAGCAGTTCTTC

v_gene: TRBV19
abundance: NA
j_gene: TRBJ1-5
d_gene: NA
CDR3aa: CASRSEFNSNQPQHF
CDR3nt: TGTGCCAGTAGGAGTGAGTTTAATAGCAATCAGCCCCAGCATTTT

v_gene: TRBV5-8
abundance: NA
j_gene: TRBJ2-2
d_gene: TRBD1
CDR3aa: CASSSGQTNTGELFF
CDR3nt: TGTGCCAGCAGCTCGGGACAGACGAACACCGGGGAGCTGTTTTTT

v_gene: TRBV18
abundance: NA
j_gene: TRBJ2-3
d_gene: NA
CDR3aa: CASSPRVEDTQYF
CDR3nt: TGTGCCAGCTCACCGAGGGTTGAAGATACGCAGTATTTT

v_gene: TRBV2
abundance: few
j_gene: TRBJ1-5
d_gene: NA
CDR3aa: CASSIGGRDHQPQHF
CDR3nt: TGTGCCAGCAGTATTGGGGGCAGGGACCATCAGCCCCAGCATTTT

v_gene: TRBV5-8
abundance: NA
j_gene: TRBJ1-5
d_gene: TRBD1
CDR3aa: CASSPDRGGTYSNQPQHF
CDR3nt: TGTGCCAGCAGCCCGGACAGGGGGGGAACCTATAGCAATCAGCCCCAGCATTTT

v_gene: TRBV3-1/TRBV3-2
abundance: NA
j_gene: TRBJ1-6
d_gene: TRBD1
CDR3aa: CASSQLPGQANSPLHF
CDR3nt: TGTGCCAGCAGCCAACTTCCGGGACAGGCGAATTCACCCCTCCACTTT

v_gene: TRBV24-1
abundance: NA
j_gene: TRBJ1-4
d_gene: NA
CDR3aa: CATSDSGRSEKLFF
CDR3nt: TGTGCCACCAGTGATTCAGGGCGGAGTGAAAAACTGTTTTTT

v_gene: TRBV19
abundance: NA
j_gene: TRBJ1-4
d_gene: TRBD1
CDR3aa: CASKGAATNEKLFF
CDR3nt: TGTGCCAGTAAGGGGGCTGCAACTAATGAAAAACTGTTTTTT

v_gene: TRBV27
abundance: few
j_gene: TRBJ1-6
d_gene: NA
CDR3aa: CASSLSRMASPLHF
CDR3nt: TGTGCCAGCAGTCTCTCCAGGATGGCTTCACCCCTCCACTTT

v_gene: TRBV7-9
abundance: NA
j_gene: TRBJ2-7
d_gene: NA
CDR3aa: CASSLSTGLYEQYF
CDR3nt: TGTGCCAGCAGCTTAAGTACGGGACTCTACGAGCAGTACTTC

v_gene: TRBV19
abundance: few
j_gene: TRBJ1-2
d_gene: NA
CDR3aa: CASTPSAGVTSNYGYTF
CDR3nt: TGTGCCAGTACCCCGTCGGCGGGCGTTACTTCTAACTATGGCTACACCTTC

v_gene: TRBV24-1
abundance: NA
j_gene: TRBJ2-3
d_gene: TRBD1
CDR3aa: CATSGTGGSDTQYF
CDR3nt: TGTGCCACCAGTGGGACAGGGGGGTCAGATACGCAGTATTTT

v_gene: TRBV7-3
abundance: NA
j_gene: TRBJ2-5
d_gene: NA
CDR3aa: CASSLGSGIQETQYF
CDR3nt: TGTGCCAGCAGCTTAGGTTCGGGGATCCAAGAGACCCAGTACTTC

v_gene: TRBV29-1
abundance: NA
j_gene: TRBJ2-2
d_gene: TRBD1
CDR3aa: CSVVVGQGIGTGELFF
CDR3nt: TGCAGCGTTGTCGTGGGACAGGGAATTGGGACCGGGGAGCTGTTTTTT

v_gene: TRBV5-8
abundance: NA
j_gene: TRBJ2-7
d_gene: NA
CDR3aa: CASSLEQGYEQYF
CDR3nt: TGTGCCAGCAGCCTAGAGCAGGGCTACGAGCAGTACTTC

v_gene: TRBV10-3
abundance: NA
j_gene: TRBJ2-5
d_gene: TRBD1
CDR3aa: CAISVGQGAEETQYF
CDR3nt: TGTGCCATCAGTGTGGGACAGGGGGCCGAAGAGACCCAGTACTTC

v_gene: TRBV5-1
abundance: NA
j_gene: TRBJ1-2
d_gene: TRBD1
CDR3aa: CASSLDQQGTYGYTF
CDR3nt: TGCGCCAGCAGCTTGGACCAACAGGGGACCTATGGCTACACCTTC

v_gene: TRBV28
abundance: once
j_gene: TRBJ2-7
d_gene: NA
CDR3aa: CASSPNDGTPGGYEQYF
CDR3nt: TGTGCCAGCAGCCCAAACGACGGGACTCCAGGGGGTTACGAGCAGTACTTC

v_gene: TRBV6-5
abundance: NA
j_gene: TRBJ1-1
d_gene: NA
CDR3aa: CASNHQSQGNTEAFF
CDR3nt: TGTGCCAGCAACCACCAGTCGCAGGGGAACACTGAAGCTTTCTTT

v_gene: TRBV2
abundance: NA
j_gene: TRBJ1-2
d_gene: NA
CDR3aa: CASHGLGANYGYTF
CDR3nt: TGTGCCAGCCATGGTTTAGGGGCTAACTATGGCTACACCTTC

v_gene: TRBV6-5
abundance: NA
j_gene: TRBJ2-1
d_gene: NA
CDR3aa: CASSLTDRTYNEQFF
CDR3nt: TGTGCCAGCAGCCTGACCGACAGGACCTACAATGAGCAGTTCTTC

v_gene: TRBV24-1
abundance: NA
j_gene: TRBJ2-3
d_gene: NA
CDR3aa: CATSDFGVLSSDTQYF
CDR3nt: TGTGCCACCAGTGATTTCGGAGTATTATCCTCGGATACGCAGTATTTT

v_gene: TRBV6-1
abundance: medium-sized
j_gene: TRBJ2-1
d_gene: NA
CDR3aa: CASSEAQTGPNEQFF
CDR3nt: TGTGCCAGCAGTGAAGCGCAAACAGGGCCCAATGAGCAGTTCTTC

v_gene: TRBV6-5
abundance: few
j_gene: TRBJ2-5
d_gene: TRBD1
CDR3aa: CASDSLTGDRETQYF
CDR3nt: TGTGCCAGTGACTCCCTGACAGGGGATAGGGAGACCCAGTACTTC

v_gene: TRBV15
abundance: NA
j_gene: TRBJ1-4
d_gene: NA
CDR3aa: CATSRARGYTNEKLFF
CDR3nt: TGTGCCACCAGCAGAGCCCGAGGGTACACTAATGAAAAACTGTTTTTT

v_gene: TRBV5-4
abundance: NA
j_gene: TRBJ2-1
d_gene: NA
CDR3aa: CASSLDRSTGWNEQFF
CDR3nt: TGTGCCAGCAGCTTGGATCGATCAACAGGGTGGAATGAGCAGTTCTTC

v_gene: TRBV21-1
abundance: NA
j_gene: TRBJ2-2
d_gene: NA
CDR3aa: CASSKEGPGQGADTNTGELFF
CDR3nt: TGTGCCAGCAGCAAAGAGGGCCCGGGACAGGGGGCAGATACGAACACCGGGGAGCTGTTTTTT

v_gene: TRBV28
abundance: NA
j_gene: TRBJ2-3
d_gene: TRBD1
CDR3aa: CASSPTGAGTDTQYF
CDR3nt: TGTGCCAGCAGTCCAACAGGGGCTGGCACAGATACGCAGTATTTT

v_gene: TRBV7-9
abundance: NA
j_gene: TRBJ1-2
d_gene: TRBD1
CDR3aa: CASSLAGGTGPNYGYTF
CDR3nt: TGTGCCAGCAGCTTAGCGGGGGGGACAGGCCCTAACTATGGCTACACCTTC

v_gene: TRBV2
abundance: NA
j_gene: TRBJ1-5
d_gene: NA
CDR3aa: CASKARGEGNQPQHF
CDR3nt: TGTGCCAGCAAGGCCAGGGGTGAAGGCAATCAGCCCCAGCATTTT

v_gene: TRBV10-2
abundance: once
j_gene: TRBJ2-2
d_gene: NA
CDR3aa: CASSRGTGELFF
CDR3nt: TGCGCCAGCTCAAGGGGCACCGGGGAGCTGTTTTTT

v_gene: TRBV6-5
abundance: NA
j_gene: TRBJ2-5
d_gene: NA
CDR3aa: CASSTVTQETQYF
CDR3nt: TGTGCCAGCAGTACCGTCACTCAAGAGACCCAGTACTTC

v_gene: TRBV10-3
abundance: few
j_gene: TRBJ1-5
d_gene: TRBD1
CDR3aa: CAISLGQGNQPQHF
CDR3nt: TGTGCCATCAGTTTGGGACAGGGAAATCAGCCCCAGCATTTT

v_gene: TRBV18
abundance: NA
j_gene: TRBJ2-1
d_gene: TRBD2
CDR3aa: CASSRLGLAGGSSSYNEQFF
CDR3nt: TGTGCCAGCTCACGACTGGGACTAGCGGGAGGTTCTAGCTCCTACAATGAGCAGTTCTTC

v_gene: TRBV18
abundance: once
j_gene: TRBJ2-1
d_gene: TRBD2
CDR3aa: CASSPPLISGDNEQFF
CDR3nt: TGTGCCAGCTCACCACCGTTAATTAGCGGGGACAATGAGCAGTTCTTC

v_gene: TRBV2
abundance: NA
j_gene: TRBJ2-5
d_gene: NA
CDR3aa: CASSGQIRETQYF
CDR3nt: TGTGCCAGCAGTGGACAAATCAGAGAGACCCAGTACTTC

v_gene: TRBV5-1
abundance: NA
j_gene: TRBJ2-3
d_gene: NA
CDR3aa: CASSSQGTDTQYF
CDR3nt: TGCGCCAGCAGCTCGCAGGGCACAGATACGCAGTATTTT

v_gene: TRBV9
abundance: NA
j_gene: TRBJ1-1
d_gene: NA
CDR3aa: CASSALTPEAFF
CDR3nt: TGTGCCAGCAGCGCCCTAACTCCTGAAGCTTTCTTT

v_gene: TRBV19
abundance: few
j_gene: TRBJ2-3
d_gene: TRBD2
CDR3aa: CASSRGLAGGLGSTDTQYF
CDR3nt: TGTGCCAGTAGTCGAGGACTAGCGGGAGGCCTCGGGAGCACAGATACGCAGTATTTT

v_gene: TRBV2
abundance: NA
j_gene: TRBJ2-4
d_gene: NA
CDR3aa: CASSVETGAKNIQYF
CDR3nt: TGTGCCAGCAGTGTCGAGACCGGGGCCAAAAACATTCAGTACTTC

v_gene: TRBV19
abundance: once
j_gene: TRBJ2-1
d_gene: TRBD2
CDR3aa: CASSVTSGRANEQFF
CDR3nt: TGTGCCAGTAGTGTCACTAGCGGGAGGGCCAATGAGCAGTTCTTC

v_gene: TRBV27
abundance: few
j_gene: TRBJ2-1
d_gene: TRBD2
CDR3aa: CASRVGGGLNNEQFF
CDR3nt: TGTGCCAGCAGAGTTGGGGGGGGTCTAAACAATGAGCAGTTCTTC

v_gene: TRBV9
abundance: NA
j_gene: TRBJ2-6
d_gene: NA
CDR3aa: CASSVEGAGANVLTF
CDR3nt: TGTGCCAGCAGCGTCGAAGGGGCTGGGGCCAACGTCCTGACTTTC